This T cell receptor beta chain emerged from a study of blood T cell repertoires in COVID-19. Whole-study context: The United States, Italy and Spain provided the acute and convalescent COVID-19 samples.

Libraries were prepared by immunoSEQ multiplex PCR; TCRdb keeps only in-frame clonotypes and omits some of them. The table includes about 210,000 clones, approximately 90% detected once. This CDR3 has 14 amino acids. Deletions cut 5 bases from V and 7 bases from J, with 17 bases between. The V gene's germline CDR1 is MGHDK and CDR2 SYGVNS. V gene TRBV25-1 combines with J gene TRBJ1-2; D is perhaps TRBD1 (6 bases). This receptor was taken from a middle-aged woman with acute or convalescent COVID-19. The sample taken for sequencing was peripheral blood. The CDR3 is CASSPLNPDSGYTF. The CDR3 DNA is TGTGCCAGCAGTCCCTTAAACCCGGACAGTGGCTACACCTTC.